Reported below is one T cell receptor (beta chain). This sample is drawn from a study of T cells after yellow fever vaccination. This CDR3 spans 15 amino acids. The V gene's germline CDR1 is LNHNV and CDR2 YYDKDF (reference sequence). J lost 5 bases, V lost 6 bases, and 9 bases had no gene match. One entry per CDR3 protein results from TCRdb running MiXCR on the 5' RACE reads. The data hold approximately 300,000 distinct CDR3 sequences, with 9.5% to 12% observed a single time. This receptor was taken from a man in his late teens or twenties who received the YFV17D yellow fever vaccine. The chain employs TRBV15 and TRBJ2-3; 9 bases align to TRBD1. The starting material was CD4+ T cells sorted from PBMCs, obtained 45 days after the yellow fever booster vaccination. CDR3: CATSFRDREKDTQYF. Written as DNA, the CDR3 is TGTGCCACCAGTTTCCGGGACAGGGAAAAAGATACGCAGTATTTT. The variable domain in full, completed from reference TRBV15 and TRBJ2-3, reads DAMVIQNPRYQVTQFGKPVTLSCSQTLNHNVMYWYQQKSSQAPKLLFHYYDKDFNNEADTPDNFQSRRPNTSFCFLDIRSPGLGDTAMYLCATSFRDREKDTQYFGPGTRLTVL.